The 4 T cell receptor beta chains below come from one sample, sequenced in a study of blood T cell repertoires in COVID-19. Sequencing used immunoSEQ multiplex PCR; TCRdb keeps in-frame clones, though not all of them. The sample shows roughly 400,000 clones, approximately 91% of them seen only once. Material for sequencing was PBMCs or T cells enriched from blood (not recorded which). The source is a woman aged 40 to 50 who had been exposed to COVID-19.

The chain links TRBV7-2 to TRBJ2-1; the D gene is possibly TRBD2 (5 bases). Trimming left V 5 bases short and J 4 bases short, with 12 bases between. The CDR3 runs 14 residues. Germline CDR1 is SGHTA and CDR2 is FQGNSA. The CDR3 bases are TGTGCCAGCAGCCGGGCGCGAGGGTACAATGAGCAGTTCTTC. Translated, it gives CASSRARGYNEQFF.

The chain employs TRBV6-5 and TRBJ1-2; D gene uncertain. There are 14 residues in the CDR3. Germline CDR1 and CDR2: MNHEY and SVGAGI. With 5 bases removed from V and 2 bases from J, the gap between germline ends came to 12 bases. Here the CDR3 reads CASSPAHPNYGYTF. The DNA of the CDR3 is TGTGCCAGCAGTCCAGCGCACCCCAACTATGGCTACACCTTC.

This chain links TRBV29-1 with TRBJ2-5; the D gene is possibly TRBD2 (6 bases). Trimming left V 7 bases short and J 2 bases short, with 17 bases between. Germline V gene sequence: CDR1 SQVTM, CDR2 ANQGSEA. The CDR3 consists of 14 residues. CDR3 bases: TGCAGCGCCGGGGGTTTCTTCCCACAAGAGACCCAGTACTTC. This sequence encodes CSAGGFFPQETQYF.

The CDR3 loop reads CASSQLSLPYYEQYF. The CDR3 nucleotides are TGCGCCAGCAGCCAACTAAGCCTCCCCTACTACGAGCAGTACTTC. The V call is TRBV4-1, the J call TRBJ2-7; D gene unclear. V lost 2 bases, J lost 3 bases, and 14 bases lay in between. The CDR3 length is 15 residues. The germline CDR1 and CDR2 sequences are MGHRA and YSYEKL.